This T cell receptor (beta chain) is from a study of CD8 T cells in Susac syndrome. Study-level background: Sequenced Susac syndrome patients included about six with active disease and under 10 who were in remission.

With random hexamers, about 0.45 to 1 ug RNA was reverse transcribed. TCRdb re-called the immunoSEQ multiplex PCR reads with MiXCR, one entry per CDR3 protein. This table has more than 70,000 distinct CDR3 sequences, approximately 94% appearing once. The patients with Susac syndrome were individuals who fulfilled the recently defined diagnostic criteria for disease that was either definite or probable. This CDR3 contains 14 residues. The germline CDR1 and CDR2 sequences are LGHNA and YSLEER. Trimming took 1 base from V and 2 from J, leaving 9 bases between them. Study-wide results and limits: The study admitted that it had a relatively small number of individuals in its TCR sequencing and HLA analysis. The greatest CD8+ clonal expansion in Susac occurred in TEMRA cells and in active patients.

As to this clonotype: Its antigen is unidentified.

This receptor was identified in a human donor with Susac syndrome. Sequencing was performed on CD8+ T cells from PBMCs. The chain joins TRBV4-3 to TRBJ2-7; no definite D call. CDR3 region: CASSQGLQAYEQYF. The CDR3 region has the DNA TGCGCCAGCAGCCAAGGACTCCAAGCCTACGAGCAGTACTTC.